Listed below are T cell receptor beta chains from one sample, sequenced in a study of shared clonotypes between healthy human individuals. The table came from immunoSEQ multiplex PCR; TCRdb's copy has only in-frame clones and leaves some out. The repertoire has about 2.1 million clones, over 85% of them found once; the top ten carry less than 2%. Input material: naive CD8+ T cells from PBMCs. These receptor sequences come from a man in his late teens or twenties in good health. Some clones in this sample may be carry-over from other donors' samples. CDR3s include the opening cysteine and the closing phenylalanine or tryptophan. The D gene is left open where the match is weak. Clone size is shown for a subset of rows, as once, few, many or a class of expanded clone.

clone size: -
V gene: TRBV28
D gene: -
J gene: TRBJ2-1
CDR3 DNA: TGTGCCAGCAGTCCCATAAGAGCGGGCTCTTACAATGAGCAGTTCTTC
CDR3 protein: CASSPIRAGSYNEQFF

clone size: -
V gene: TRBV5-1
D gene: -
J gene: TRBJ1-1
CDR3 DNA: TGCGCCAGCAGCCCCGGGATGGGGGCCACTGAAGCTTTCTTT
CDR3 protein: CASSPGMGATEAFF

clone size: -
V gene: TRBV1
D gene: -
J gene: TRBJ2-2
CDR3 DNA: TGCACCAGCAGCCAAGGTCCTTATGGGACTAGCGGGAGTAGTAAGGGCCCTACCGGGGAGCTGTTTTTT
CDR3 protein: CTSSQGPYGTSGSSKGPTGELFF

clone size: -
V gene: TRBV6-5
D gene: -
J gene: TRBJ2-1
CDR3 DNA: TGTGCCAGCAGTTCGAGCCAGTTTGAGCAGTTCTTC
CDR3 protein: CASSSSQFEQFF

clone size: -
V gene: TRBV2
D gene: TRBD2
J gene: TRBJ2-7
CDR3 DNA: TGTGCCAGCAGTCCGACTAGCGGACAATCCTACGAGCAGTACTTC
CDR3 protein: CASSPTSGQSYEQYF

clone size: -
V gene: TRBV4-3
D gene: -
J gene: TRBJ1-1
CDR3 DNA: TGCGCCAGCAGCCAAGATGGGGACACTGAAGCTTTCTTT
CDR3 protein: CASSQDGDTEAFF

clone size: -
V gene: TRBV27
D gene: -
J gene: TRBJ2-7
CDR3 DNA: TGTGCCAGCAGTTTTCCAGGGGCGGGCGAGCAGTACTTC
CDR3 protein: CASSFPGAGEQYF

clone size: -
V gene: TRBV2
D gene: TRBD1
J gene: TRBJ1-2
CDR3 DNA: TGTGCCAGCAGTGAGGGTAGGACAGGGGGAAATGGCTACACCTTC
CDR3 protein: CASSEGRTGGNGYTF

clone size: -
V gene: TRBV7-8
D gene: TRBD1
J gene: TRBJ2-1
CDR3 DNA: TGTGCCAGCAGCGTCCGGGGACAGAACTCCCACAATGAGCAGTTCTTC
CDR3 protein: CASSVRGQNSHNEQFF

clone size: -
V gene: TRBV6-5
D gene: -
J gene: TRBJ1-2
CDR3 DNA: TGTGCCAGCAGTTACGGGTCAGGGTTTTATGACTATGGCTACACCTTC
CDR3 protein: CASSYGSGFYDYGYTF

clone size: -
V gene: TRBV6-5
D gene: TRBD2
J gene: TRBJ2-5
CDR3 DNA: TGTGCCAGCAGACACACTAGCGGGACCGAAGAGACCCAGTACTTC
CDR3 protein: CASRHTSGTEETQYF

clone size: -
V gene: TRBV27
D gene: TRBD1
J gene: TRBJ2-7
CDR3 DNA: TGTGCCAGCAGTGGCCGGCGGACAGGTCTCTACGAGCAGTACTTC
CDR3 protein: CASSGRRTGLYEQYF

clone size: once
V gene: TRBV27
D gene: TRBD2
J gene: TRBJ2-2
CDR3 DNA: TGTGCCAGCAGTTTATCAGCACTAGCGGGAGCCGGGGAGCTGTTTTTT
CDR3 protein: CASSLSALAGAGELFF

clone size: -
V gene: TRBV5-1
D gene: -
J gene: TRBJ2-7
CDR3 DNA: TGCGCCAGCAGCTTGGGCTCGGGTTACGAGCAGTACTTC
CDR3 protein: CASSLGSGYEQYF

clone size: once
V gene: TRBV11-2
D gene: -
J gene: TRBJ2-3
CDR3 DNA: TGTGCCAGCAGCCGCGGCCGATTGGATACGCAGTATTTT
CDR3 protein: CASSRGRLDTQYF

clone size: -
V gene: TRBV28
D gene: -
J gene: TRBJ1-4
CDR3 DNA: TGTGCCAGCAGTTATACTGCAACTAATGAAAAACTGTTTTTT
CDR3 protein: CASSYTATNEKLFF

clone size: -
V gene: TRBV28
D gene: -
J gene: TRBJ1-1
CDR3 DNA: TGTGCCAGCAGTCCCCTCCGGGAGGGCCTGGACACTGAAGCTTTCTTT
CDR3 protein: CASSPLREGLDTEAFF

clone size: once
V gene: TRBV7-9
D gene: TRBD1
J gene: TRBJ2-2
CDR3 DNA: TGTGCCAGCAGCCTATCGCGGGGACAGGGAGGCACCGGGGAGCTGTTTTTT
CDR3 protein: CASSLSRGQGGTGELFF

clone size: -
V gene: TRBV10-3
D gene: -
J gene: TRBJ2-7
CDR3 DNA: TGTGCCATCAGTGAGTCGTGGTACGAGCAGTACTTC
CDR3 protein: CAISESWYEQYF

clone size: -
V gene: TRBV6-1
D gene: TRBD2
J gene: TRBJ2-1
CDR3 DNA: TGTGCCAGCAGTGAAACTAGCGGGGCCTACAATGAGCAGTTCTTC
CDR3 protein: CASSETSGAYNEQFF

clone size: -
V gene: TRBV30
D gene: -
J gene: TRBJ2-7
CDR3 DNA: TGTGCCTGGAGAGCCGCCGGGGAGCAGTACTTC
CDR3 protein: CAWRAAGEQYF

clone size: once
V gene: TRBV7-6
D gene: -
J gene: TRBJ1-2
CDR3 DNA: TGTGCCAGCAGCTTAGGGGGGGCACCCTATGGCTACACCTTC
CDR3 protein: CASSLGGAPYGYTF

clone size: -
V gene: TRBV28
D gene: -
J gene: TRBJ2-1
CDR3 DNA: TGTGCCAGCAGTACCCGGGACAAGGGCTACAATGAGCAGTTCTTC
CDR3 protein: CASSTRDKGYNEQFF

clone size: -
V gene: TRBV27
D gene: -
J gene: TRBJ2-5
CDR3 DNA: TGTGCCAGCAGTTTATTGGGACCGAGGTACCAAGAGACCCAGTACTTC
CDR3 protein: CASSLLGPRYQETQYF

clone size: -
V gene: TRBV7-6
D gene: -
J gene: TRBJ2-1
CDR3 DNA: TGTGCCAGCAGCTTAGTAGCGTCGCCCCGCGTTGAGCAGTTCTTC
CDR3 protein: CASSLVASPRVEQFF

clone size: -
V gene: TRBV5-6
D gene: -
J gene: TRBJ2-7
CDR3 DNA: TGTGCCAGCAGCTTGAGGCAGGGCCGTTCGGGCGAGCAGTACTTC
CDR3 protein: CASSLRQGRSGEQYF

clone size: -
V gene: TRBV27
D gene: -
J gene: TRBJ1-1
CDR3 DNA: TGTGCCAGCAGTGGGGGTTGGGGGCCGAACACTGAAGCTTTCTTT
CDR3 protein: CASSGGWGPNTEAFF

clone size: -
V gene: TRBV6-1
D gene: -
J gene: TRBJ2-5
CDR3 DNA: TGTGCCAGCAGTGAAGCCATCGCGTGGATTCGGCTGGAGACCCAGTACTTC
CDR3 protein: CASSEAIAWIRLETQYF

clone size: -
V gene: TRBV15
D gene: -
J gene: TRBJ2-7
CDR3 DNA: TGTGCCACCAGCGCGTCCGGGACTCCAGGCTCCTACGAGCAGTACTTC
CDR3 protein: CATSASGTPGSYEQYF

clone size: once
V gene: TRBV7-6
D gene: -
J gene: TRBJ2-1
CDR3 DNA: TGTGCCAGCAGCTCCCCGGGACATCCCAATGAGCAGTTCTTC
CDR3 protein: CASSSPGHPNEQFF

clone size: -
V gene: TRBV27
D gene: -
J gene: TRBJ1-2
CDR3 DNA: TGTGCCAGCGGCTGGTGGGGGGGGAGGGATGGCTACACCTTC
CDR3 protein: CASGWWGGRDGYTF

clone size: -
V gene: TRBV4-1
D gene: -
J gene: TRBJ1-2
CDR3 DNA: TGCGCCAGCAGCCAAGATCCGGGGAGGTGGTCGGTTGGCTACACCTTC
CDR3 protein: CASSQDPGRWSVGYTF

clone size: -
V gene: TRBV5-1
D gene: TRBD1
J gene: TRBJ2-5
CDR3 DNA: TGCGCCAGCAGCACTAGGGACAGCCAAGAGACCCAGTACTTC
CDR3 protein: CASSTRDSQETQYF

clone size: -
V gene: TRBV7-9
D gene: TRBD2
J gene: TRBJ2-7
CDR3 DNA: TGTGCCAGCAGCCCCTCGACTAGCGGGAGGTCCTACGAGCAGTACTTC
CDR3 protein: CASSPSTSGRSYEQYF

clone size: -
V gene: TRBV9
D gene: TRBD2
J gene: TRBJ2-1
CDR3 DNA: TGTGCCAGCAGCGTAGGAGCGGGAGCTGTTGAGCAGTTCTTC
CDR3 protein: CASSVGAGAVEQFF

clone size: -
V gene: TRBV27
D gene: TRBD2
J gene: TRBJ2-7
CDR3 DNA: TGTGCCACCAGGGATCGGGCGGGAGGGCTTTACGAGCAGTACTTC
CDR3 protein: CATRDRAGGLYEQYF

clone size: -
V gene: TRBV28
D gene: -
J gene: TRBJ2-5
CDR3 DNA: TGTGCCAGCAGCCCGGGACGGACGACCCTGCGACAAGAGACCCAGTACTTC
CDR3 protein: CASSPGRTTLRQETQYF

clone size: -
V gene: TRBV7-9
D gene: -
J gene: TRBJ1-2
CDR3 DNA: TGTGCCAGCAGCCCCGCGACTTACGTTAACTATGGCTACACCTTC
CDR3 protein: CASSPATYVNYGYTF

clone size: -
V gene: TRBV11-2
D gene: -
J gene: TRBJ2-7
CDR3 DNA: TGTGCCAGCAGCCCAACCCAGGGCTACGAGCAGTACTTC
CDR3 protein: CASSPTQGYEQYF

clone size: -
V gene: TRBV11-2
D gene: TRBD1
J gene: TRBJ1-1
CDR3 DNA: TGTGCCAGCAGCTTAGGCGACAGGGGAGCTTTCTTT
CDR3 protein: CASSLGDRGAFF

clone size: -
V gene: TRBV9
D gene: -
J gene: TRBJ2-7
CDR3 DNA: TGTGCCAGCAGCGTAGATTCACCCCGCGAGCAGTACTTC
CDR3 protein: CASSVDSPREQYF

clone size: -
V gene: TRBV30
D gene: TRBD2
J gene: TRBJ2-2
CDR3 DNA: TGTGCCTGGGCCCTCCTAGCGGGAGTGTCCGGGGAGCTGTTTTTT
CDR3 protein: CAWALLAGVSGELFF

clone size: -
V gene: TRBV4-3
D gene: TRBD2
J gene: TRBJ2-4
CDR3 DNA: TGCGCCAGCAGCCAAGAGGTGGGACTAGCGGAGCTTAGGAACATTCAGTACTTC
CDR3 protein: CASSQEVGLAELRNIQYF

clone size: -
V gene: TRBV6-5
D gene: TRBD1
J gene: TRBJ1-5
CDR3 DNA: TGTGCCAGCAGTTCAGGGGGACGGCGTAGCAATCAGCCCCAGCATTTT
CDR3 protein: CASSSGGRRSNQPQHF

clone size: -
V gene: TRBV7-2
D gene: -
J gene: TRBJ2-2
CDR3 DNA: TGTGCCAGCAGCTTTACCCTGGCCGGGGAGCTGTTTTTT
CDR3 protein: CASSFTLAGELFF

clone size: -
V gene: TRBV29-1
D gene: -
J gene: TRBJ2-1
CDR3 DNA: TGCAGCGTTGAAACGGGATCGGAGCAGTTCTTC
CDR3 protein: CSVETGSEQFF

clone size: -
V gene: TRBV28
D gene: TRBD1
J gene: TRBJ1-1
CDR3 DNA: TGTGCCAGCAGTCTTCCCCGGGACAGGTATCACACTGAAGCTTTCTTT
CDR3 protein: CASSLPRDRYHTEAFF

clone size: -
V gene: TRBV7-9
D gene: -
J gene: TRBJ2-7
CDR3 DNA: TGTGCCAGCAGGGGAGACAGGGAGGAGTACTTC
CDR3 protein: CASRGDREEYF

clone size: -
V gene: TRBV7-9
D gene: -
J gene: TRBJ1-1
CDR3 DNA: TGTGCCAGCAGCTTAGCTCAGCTATGGAACACTGAAGCTTTCTTT
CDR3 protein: CASSLAQLWNTEAFF

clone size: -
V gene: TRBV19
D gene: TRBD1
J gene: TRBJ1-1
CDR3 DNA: TGTGCCAGTAGTACAAGCCGGGACAGAGAAGCTTTCTTT
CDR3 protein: CASSTSRDREAFF

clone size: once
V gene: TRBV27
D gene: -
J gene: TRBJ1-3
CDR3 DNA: TGTGCCAGCAGTTTAGGTTGGAGCTCTGGAAACACCATATATTTT
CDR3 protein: CASSLGWSSGNTIYF

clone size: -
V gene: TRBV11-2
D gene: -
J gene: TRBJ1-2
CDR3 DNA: TGTGCCAGCAGCGGACCCCCGGGATTTTTAAGGGGCTACACCTTC
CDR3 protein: CASSGPPGFLRGYTF

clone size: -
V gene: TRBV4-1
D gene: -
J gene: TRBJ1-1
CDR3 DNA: TGCGCCAGCAGCCTAACTCCCGGAGGGGGGAACACTGAAGCTTTCTTT
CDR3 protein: CASSLTPGGGNTEAFF

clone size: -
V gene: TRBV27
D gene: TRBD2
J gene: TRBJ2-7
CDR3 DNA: TGTGCCAGCAGTTTATCGCTAGCGGGTGCGTCCTACGAGCAGTACTTC
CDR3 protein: CASSLSLAGASYEQYF

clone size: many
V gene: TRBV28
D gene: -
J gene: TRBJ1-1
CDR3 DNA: TGTGCCAGCAGGGGCCTGAACACTGAAGCTTTCTTT
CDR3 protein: CASRGLNTEAFF

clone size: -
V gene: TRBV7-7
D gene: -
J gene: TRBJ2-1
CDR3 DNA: TGTGCCAGCAGCTTCACGGTCTACAATGAGCAGTTCTTC
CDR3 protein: CASSFTVYNEQFF

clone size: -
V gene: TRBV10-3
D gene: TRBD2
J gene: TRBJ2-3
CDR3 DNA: TGTGCCATCAGTGAGACAGTACTAGCGGGAGTAAGCACAGATACGCAGTATTTT
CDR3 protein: CAISETVLAGVSTDTQYF

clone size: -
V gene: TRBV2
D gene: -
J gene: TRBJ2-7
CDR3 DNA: TGTGCCAGCAGTGAACGGGCCACAGACTACGAGCAGTACTTC
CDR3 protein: CASSERATDYEQYF

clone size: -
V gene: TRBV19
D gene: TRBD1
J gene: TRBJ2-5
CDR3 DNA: TGTGCCAGTAGTCCCAGGACAGGGGGCGCAGAGACCCAGTACTTC
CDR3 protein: CASSPRTGGAETQYF